Included here is one T cell receptor beta chain sequence, with context. Its antigen remains unidentified. These data come from a study of CD8+CD57+ T cells in acquired aplastic anemia. Overall study: Mean yield of DNA from sorted CD4+ and CD8+ cells was approximately 3 ug.

The CDR3 covers 13 residues. V shed 5 bases and J shed 1 base, with 6 bases lying between them. Germline CDR1 SGHTA, CDR2 FQGNSA. Study-wide results and limits: Controls and patients did not differ significantly in CD8+ Simpson's diversity.

Genomic DNA templated the TCR beta VDJ and CDR3 profiling. TCRdb re-called the reads through MiXCR, storing one row per CDR3 protein. The repertoire holds 90,000 to 130,000 distinct CDR3 sequences, with 50% to 65% as singletons. This TCR derives from a human donor in good health, serving as a control. Sequenced material: sorted CD4+, CD8+, or CD8+CD57+ T cells (not recorded which) from PBMCs. The chain carries TRBV7-2 and TRBJ1-3; D gene unclear. The CDR3 DNA reads as TGTGCCAGCAGCCCAGGTTCTGGAAACACCATATATTTT. Translated: CASSPGSGNTIYF.